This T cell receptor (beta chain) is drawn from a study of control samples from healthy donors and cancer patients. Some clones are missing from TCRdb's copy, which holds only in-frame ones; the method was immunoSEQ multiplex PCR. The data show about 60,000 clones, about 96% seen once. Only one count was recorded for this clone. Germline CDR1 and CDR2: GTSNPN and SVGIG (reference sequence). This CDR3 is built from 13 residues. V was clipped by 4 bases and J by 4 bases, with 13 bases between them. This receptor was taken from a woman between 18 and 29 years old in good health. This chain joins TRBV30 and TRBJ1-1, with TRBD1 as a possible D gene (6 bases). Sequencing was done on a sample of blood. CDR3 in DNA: TGTGCCTGGAACAGGGTTTTGGGCACTGAAGCTTTCTTT. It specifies CAWNRVLGTEAFF.